This T cell receptor beta chain emerged from a study of cytomegalovirus exposure and HLA in healthy donors. PCR used 60 Vbeta primers and 13 Jbeta primers. The method was immunoSEQ multiplex PCR; TCRdb's version includes in-frame clones alone and lacks a portion of them. The top ten clones hold about 13% of a sample with 160,000 or so clones, roughly four fifths of them seen once. In this sample, this clone turned up once. The sequenced material came from PBMCs. The receptor comes from a woman aged 45-59 years in good health and CMV-seronegative.

The CDR3 loop is CAWSFEANYEQYF. The CDR3 region has the DNA TGTGCCTGGAGTTTCGAGGCCAACTACGAGCAGTACTTC. The chain carries TRBV30 and TRBJ2-7; D is unclear. The CDR3 is 13 amino acids. V dropped 2 bases and J dropped 3 bases, with 11 bases sitting between them. The germline CDR1 and CDR2 sequences are GTSNPN and SVGIG (reference sequence).